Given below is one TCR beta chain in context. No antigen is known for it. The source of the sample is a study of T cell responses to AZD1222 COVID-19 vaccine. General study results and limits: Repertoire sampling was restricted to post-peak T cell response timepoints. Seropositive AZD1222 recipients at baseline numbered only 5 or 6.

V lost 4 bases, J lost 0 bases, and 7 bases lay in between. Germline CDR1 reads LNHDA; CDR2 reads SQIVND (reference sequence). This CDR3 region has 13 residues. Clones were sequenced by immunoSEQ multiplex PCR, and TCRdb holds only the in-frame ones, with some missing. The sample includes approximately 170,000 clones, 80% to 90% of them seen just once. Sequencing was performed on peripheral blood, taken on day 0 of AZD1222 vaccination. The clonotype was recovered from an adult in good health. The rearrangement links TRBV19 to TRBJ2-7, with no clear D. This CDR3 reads CASSNGPSYEQYF. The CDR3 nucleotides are TGTGCCAGTAGTAACGGGCCCTCCTACGAGCAGTACTTC.